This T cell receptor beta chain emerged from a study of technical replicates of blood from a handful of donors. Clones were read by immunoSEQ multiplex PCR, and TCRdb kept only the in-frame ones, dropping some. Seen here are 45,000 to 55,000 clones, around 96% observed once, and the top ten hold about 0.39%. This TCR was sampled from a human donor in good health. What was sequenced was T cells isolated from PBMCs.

CDR3 amino acids: CASSLRGIDTEAFF. In DNA, the CDR3 is TGTGCCAGCAGTTTAAGGGGGATTGACACTGAAGCTTTCTTT. The rearrangement links TRBV27 to TRBJ1-1; D might be TRBD1 (6 bases). The CDR3 contains 14 residues. V lost 2 bases and J lost 3, with 10 bases in between. CDR1 is MNHEY and CDR2 is SMNVEV in the germline V gene (reference sequence).